This TCR beta chain stems from a study of T-cell memory formation after mild COVID-19. About the study: TCR clusters mostly belonged to single donors. Study conclusions and caveats: Clones that shrank (day 15 to 85) were balanced CD4/CD8, whereas later expanders leaned CD4+. Several responding clones turned up in pre-infection memory, indicating that cross-reactive memory may have taken part.

As for this clonotype: Its target is not known.

V was pared by 6 bases and J by 6 bases, with 11 bases between. CDR1 and CDR2 from the germline V gene are MNHEY and SVGEGT. CDR3 length: 12 amino acids. TCR alpha and TCR beta cDNA libraries carrying sample barcodes and UMIs were produced by 5'RACE using constant-segment primers. Using its own MiXCR run on the 5' RACE reads, TCRdb lists one record per CDR3 protein. Of a few hundred thousand distinct CDR3 sequences listed, approximately 19% were seen once; the top ten hold approximately 21%. The rearrangement joins TRBV6-2 or TRBV6-3 to TRBJ1-1; D call uncertain. Sequences were obtained from PBMCs or a T cell subset sorted from them (not recorded which). This receptor was obtained from a man between 18 and 35 years old who had mild COVID-19 (a few samples of this study predate the infection). Cell type and time point are not known. CDR3 sequence (DNA): TGTGCCAGCAGAAATGCCGGCCCTGAAGCTTTCTTT. This codes for CASRNAGPEAFF.